These 32 T cell receptor beta chains were all obtained from the same sample, sequenced in a study of human T cells and chemical hapten exposure. TCRdb used MiXCR to reprocess the RACE reads, holding one entry per CDR3 protein. The table has roughly 180,000 distinct CDR3 sequences, around 15% seen once. This sample's time point: patch test 1, 2 weeks after DPC sensitization. Specified treatment: therapeutic diphenylcyclopropenone sensitization with weekly scalp DPC. This specimen was whole blood, taken in connection with sensitization to the hapten diphenylcyclopropenone (DPC). These receptor sequences come from a woman aged 25-40 years with alopecia areata. Some clones in this sample may be carry-over from other donors' samples.

This chain connects TRBV20-1 to TRBJ2-3; 12 bases agree with TRBD2. The CDR3 contains 16 residues. Germline CDR1 reads DFQATT; CDR2 reads SNEGSKA (reference sequence). J gave up 2 bases and V 5 bases, and 8 bases lay outside the gene matches. CDR3 coding DNA: TGCAGTGCTCCACGAAGACTAGCGGGGGTCACAGATACGCAGTATTTT. Its translation: CSAPRRLAGVTDTQYF.

This clonotype was observed at least ten times. CDR3 in DNA: TGTGCCAGCAGGGGAAACAGGGGTGACTATGGCTACACCTTC. Its translation: CASRGNRGDYGYTF. The V call is TRBV6-6, the J call TRBJ1-2; 7 bases are a match to TRBD1. The trim removed 6 bases at V and 3 bases at J, leaving 7 bases unmatched. The CDR3 covers 14 residues. Germline V gives CDR1 MNHNY, CDR2 SVGAGI (reference sequence).

The chain recombines TRBV4-3 with TRBJ2-3; 8 bases match TRBD2. The junction had 4 bases not matched to a gene; V was cut back by 0 bases and J by 5 bases. The CDR3 has 15 residues. Per germline, CDR1 LGHNA and CDR2 YSLEER. The CDR3 nucleotides read TGCGCCAGCAGCCAAGAATTAGCGGGAATAGATACGCAGTATTTT. This encodes CASSQELAGIDTQYF.

This clonotype has more than one count but fewer than ten. The rearrangement uses TRBV20-1 and TRBJ2-2; 12 bases fit TRBD2. The CDR3 runs 16 residues. The junction had 5 bases not matched to a gene; V was cut back by 2 bases and J by 4 bases. In germline, CDR1 is DFQATT, CDR2 SNEGSKA (reference sequence). The CDR3 coding sequence is TGCAGTGCTAGACTAGCGGGAGGGCCGGGCACCGGGGAGCTGTTTTTT. Protein product: CSARLAGGPGTGELFF.

The chain carries TRBV2 and TRBJ1-2, with a tentative D call TRBD1 (6 bases). Trimming left V 1 base short and J 4 bases short, with 13 bases between. Germline V lookup: CDR1 SNHLY, CDR2 FYNNEI. The CDR3 is 15 amino acids. Here the CDR3 DNA reads TGTGCCAGCAGTGAAGTTGGCAGGGGAGGCTATGGCTACACCTTC. Translated: CASSEVGRGGYGYTF.

This clonotype appeared once. This chain joins TRBV2 and TRBJ2-3; 7 nucleotides align to TRBD1. Germline-derived CDR1 and CDR2 are SNHLY and FYNNEI. With 5 bases clipped from V and 0 bases from J, the junction kept 2 bases outside the gene matches. The CDR3 extends over 14 amino acids. The CDR3 DNA sequence: TGTGCCAGCAGTCGGGACAGCAGCACAGATACGCAGTATTTT. Its protein product is CASSRDSSTDTQYF.

The rearrangement links TRBV5-1 to TRBJ1-2; no firm D call. Germline V gene lookup returns CDR1 SGHRS and CDR2 YFSETQ. CDR3 length: 13 residues. V was cut by 0 bases and J by 2 bases, with 5 bases left in between. The CDR3 loop is CASSLEPNYGYTF. DNA for the CDR3: TGCGCCAGCAGCTTGGAGCCAAACTATGGCTACACCTTC.

This clonotype has more than one count but fewer than ten. J is TRBJ2-3 and V is TRBV4-3, with D possibly being TRBD2 (5 bases). Germline V CDR1 and CDR2: LGHNA, YSLEER. The CDR3 covers 16 residues. The V end lost 0 bases, the J end lost 0 bases, and 10 bases lay between the germline ends. CDR3 amino acids: CASSQERGRSTDTQYF. The CDR3, as DNA: TGCGCCAGCAGCCAAGAACGGGGAAGGAGCACAGATACGCAGTATTTT.

V and J are TRBV7-9 and TRBJ2-1; 10 positions match TRBD2. The V gene's germline CDR1 is SEHNR and CDR2 FQNEAQ (reference sequence). J gave up 0 bases and V 2 bases, and 4 bases lay outside the gene matches. CDR3 length: 17 amino acids. As DNA, the CDR3 is TGTGCCAGCAGCTTAAAGAGCGGGGGGGCCTCCTACAATGAGCAGTTCTTC. It yields the protein CASSLKSGGASYNEQFF.

This clonotype was recorded at least ten times. The chain links TRBV6-2 or TRBV6-3 to TRBJ2-4; 8 positions agree with TRBD2. Germline V gene sequence: CDR1 MNHEY, CDR2 SVGEGT. This CDR3 has 16 amino acids. V trimming: 6 bases; J trimming: 1 base; junction bases outside the gene matches: 8. CDR3 coding DNA: TGTGCCAGCAGCCCAACCGCGGGAGGTGCCAAAAACATTCAGTACTTC. This translates into CASSPTAGGAKNIQYF.

This clonotype was detected a few times. V is TRBV18 and J is TRBJ1-1; D remains unclear. The V and J ends lost 2 bases and 1 base respectively, with 5 bases between them. The germline V gene has CDR1 KGHSH and CDR2 LQKENI. The CDR3 runs to 13 residues. This CDR3 is CASSPAANTEAFF. As DNA, the CDR3 is TGTGCCAGCTCACCAGCGGCGAACACTGAAGCTTTCTTT.

This clonotype showed up many times. This chain links TRBV11-2 with TRBJ1-1; D unresolved. The V and J ends lost 2 bases and 0 bases respectively, with 13 bases between them. Per germline, CDR1 SGHAT and CDR2 FQNNGV. The CDR3 is made up of 16 amino acids. The CDR3, as DNA: TGTGCCAGCAGCTTAACCTCGAGCGCTATGAACACTGAAGCTTTCTTT. Amino acid sequence: CASSLTSSAMNTEAFF.

The V gene is TRBV27, the J gene TRBJ2-1, with D possibly matching TRBD2 (6 bases). V was trimmed by 3 bases and J by 7 bases, leaving 10 bases between them. CDR3 length: 13 residues. CDR1 and CDR2 (germline): MNHEY, SMNVEV (reference sequence). Here the CDR3 reads CASSFRAGNEQFF. CDR3 nucleotide sequence: TGTGCCAGCAGTTTTCGTGCGGGGAATGAGCAGTTCTTC.

The V and J genes are TRBV9 and TRBJ1-1; no firm D call. Germline loops: CDR1 SGDLS, CDR2 YYNGEE. V lost 0 bases, J lost 7 bases, and 7 bases lay in between. The length of the CDR3 is 12 residues. The CDR3 coding sequence is TGTGCCAGCAGCGTAGTTGCAGTTGAAGCTTTCTTT. Amino acids: CASSVVAVEAFF.

This clonotype was seen a handful of times. J is TRBJ2-2 and V is TRBV5-1, with 9 bases matching TRBD1. The CDR3 has 16 amino acids. Germline lookup yields CDR1 SGHRS and CDR2 YFSETQ. The V and J ends lost 4 bases and 1 base, in that order; junction bases with no gene match: 5. CDR3 residues: CASSAGTGMNTGELFF. The CDR3 region has the DNA TGCGCCAGCAGCGCGGGGACAGGGATGAACACCGGGGAGCTGTTTTTT.

The chain employs TRBV2 and TRBJ2-7; TRBD2 agrees at 11 bases. CDR1 and CDR2 from the germline V gene are SNHLY and FYNNEI. The CDR3 has 15 residues. Trimming removed 6 bases from V and 1 base from J; junction bases left unmatched: 5. CDR3 sequence: CASSVGLAVSYEQYF. CDR3 DNA: TGTGCCAGCAGCGTGGGACTAGCGGTATCCTACGAGCAGTACTTC.

The V and J genes are TRBV20-1 and TRBJ2-5; perhaps TRBD2 as D (5 bases). Germline V gene lookup returns CDR1 DFQATT and CDR2 SNEGSKA (reference sequence). Trimming removed 5 bases from V and 5 bases from J, with 15 bases in between. The CDR3 consists of 13 residues. The CDR3 coding sequence is TGCAGTGCTTCCGTTGGAGGCCGCGAGACCCAGTACTTC. Translation gives CSASVGGRETQYF.

Only a few counts were recorded for this clonotype. The chain joins TRBV7-9 to TRBJ2-5; D possibly matches TRBD1 or TRBD2 (5 bases each). Germline V CDR1 and CDR2: SEHNR, FQNEAQ (reference sequence). With 4 bases removed from V and 1 base from J, the gap between germline ends came to 10 bases. The CDR3 covers 14 residues. As DNA, the CDR3 is TGTGCCAGCAGCTGGGGGTCGGGCCAAGAGACCCAGTACTTC. This sequence encodes CASSWGSGQETQYF.

The chain employs TRBV10-3 and TRBJ1-4; 7 nucleotides line up with TRBD1. Unmatched junction bases numbered 8, after V lost 5 bases and J lost 2 bases. The germline V gene encodes CDR1 ENHRY and CDR2 SYGVKD. The length of the CDR3 is 16 residues. CDR3 region: CAISPGTAFTNEKLFF. CDR3 DNA sequence: TGTGCCATCAGTCCCGGGACAGCATTTACTAATGAAAAACTGTTTTTT.

J is TRBJ1-6 and V is TRBV6-1; TRBD1 agrees at 8 bases. Trimming removed 9 bases from V and 4 bases from J; junction bases left unmatched: 8. Per the germline V gene, CDR1 is MNHNS and CDR2 is SASEGT. There are 15 residues in the CDR3. CDR3 nucleotide sequence: TGTGCCAGTAAGCCGACAGGGGAGTATAATTCACCCCTCCACTTT. This codes for CASKPTGEYNSPLHF.

The CDR3 spells CASSEQYGELFF. The CDR3 DNA follows: TGTGCCAGCAGCGAACAATACGGGGAGCTGTTTTTT. This chain connects TRBV7-3 to TRBJ2-2; D unresolved. CDR1 is SGHTA, CDR2 FQGTGA, per germline. The V end was cut by 5 bases, the J end by 7 bases, with 8 bases between. The CDR3 has 12 residues. The entire variable domain, with the rest obtained from reference TRBV7-3 and TRBJ2-2, is as follows: GAGVSQTPSNKVTEKGKYVELRCDPISGHTALYWYRQSLGQGPEFLIYFQGTGAADDSGLPNDRFFAVRPEGSVSTLKIQRTERGDSAVYLCASSEQYGELFFGEGSRLTVL.

V usage is TRBV7-2 and J usage is TRBJ1-5, with TRBD1 as a possible D gene (5 bases). Trimming shortened V by 5 bases and J by 3 bases, and 14 bases separated the two germline ends. CDR1 and CDR2 (germline): SGHTA, FQGNSA. CDR3 size: 15 residues. In DNA form, the CDR3 reads TGTGCCAGCAGCAGCACCGGGACCCACAATCAGCCCCAGCATTTT. As protein: CASSSTGTHNQPQHF.

This clonotype came up a few times. V usage is TRBV28 and J usage is TRBJ2-7; D call uncertain. The CDR3 is 11 residues long. V was pared by 6 bases and J by 2 bases, with 5 bases between. Germline V CDR1 and CDR2: MDHEN, SYDVKM. CDR3: CASRTPYEQYF. Here the CDR3 DNA reads TGTGCCAGCAGAACGCCCTACGAGCAGTACTTC.

The J gene is TRBJ1-6, the V gene TRBV19; D perhaps matches TRBD1 (6 bases). Germline CDR1 and CDR2: LNHDA and SQIVND (reference sequence). V lost 5 bases and J lost 10, with 12 bases in between. The length of the CDR3 is 13 residues. This CDR3 reads CASSEQGGSPLHF. The CDR3 bases are TGTGCCAGTAGTGAACAGGGTGGCTCACCCCTCCACTTT.

This rearrangement joins TRBV20-1 to TRBJ1-1; D gene ambiguous. The germline V gene encodes CDR1 DFQATT and CDR2 SNEGSKA (reference sequence). The V and J ends lost 0 bases and 4 bases respectively, with 12 bases between them. CDR3 size: 14 residues. CDR3 nucleotide sequence: TGCAGTGCTAGAGATATCGCGGCAGGCACTGAAGCTTTCTTT. Translation: CSARDIAAGTEAFF.

This clonotype was seen at least ten times. The genes are TRBV7-3 and TRBJ1-3, with D maybe TRBD1 (5 bases). Germline V gene sequence: CDR1 SGHTA, CDR2 FQGTGA. The CDR3 is 13 residues long. The CDR3 sequence: CASSSGTGNTIYF. The CDR3 DNA is TGTGCGAGCTCTTCAGGGACTGGAAACACCATATATTTT.

The chain links TRBV12-5 to TRBJ1-6; no definite D call. With 6 bases removed from V and 9 bases from J, the gap between germline ends came to 6 bases. The CDR3 runs 11 residues. Germline V lookup: CDR1 LGHNT, CDR2 FRNRAP. This chain's CDR3 is CASGNISPLHF. In DNA form, the CDR3 reads TGTGCTAGTGGGAATATTTCACCCCTCCACTTT. The whole variable domain, remainder taken from reference TRBV12-5 and TRBJ1-6, is DARVTQTPRHKVTEMGQEVTMRCQPILGHNTVFWYRQTMMQGLELLAYFRNRAPLDDSGMPKDRFSAEMPDATLATLKIQPSEPRDSAVYFCASGNISPLHFGNGTRLTVT.

This sequence joins TRBV30 and TRBJ2-3, with D unresolved. Germline CDR1 is GTSNPN and CDR2 is SVGIG (reference sequence). The germline V and J ends were trimmed by 0 bases and 4 bases, with 8 bases remaining between them. The CDR3 is 13 amino acids. CDR3 residues: CAWSVSAADTQYF. The CDR3 region has the DNA TGTGCCTGGAGTGTAAGTGCGGCAGATACGCAGTATTTT.

This clonotype has more than one count but fewer than ten. The chain couples TRBV6-2 or TRBV6-3 to TRBJ1-1; TRBD1 matches at 9 bases. The CDR3 covers 16 residues. CDR1 and CDR2 (germline): MNHEY, SVGEGT. Losses at the gene ends were 2 bases for V and 0 bases for J; bases not matched to a gene: 4. The CDR3 region is CASSYGTGRLNTEAFF. The CDR3 coding sequence is TGTGCCAGCAGTTACGGGACAGGGCGATTGAACACTGAAGCTTTCTTT.

This clonotype was counted a few times. The CDR3 loop reads CASSLRTEGLFF. The CDR3 region has the DNA TGTGCCAGTAGTCTTCGGACAGAAGGACTGTTTTTT. This sequence joins TRBV19 and TRBJ1-4; a weak D match, TRBD1 (6 bases). This CDR3 has 12 residues. V lost 5 bases and J 13 bases, leaving 14 bases between the germline ends. Germline values: CDR1 LNHDA, CDR2 SQIVND (reference sequence).

The V and J genes are TRBV30 and TRBJ2-7; D tentatively reads TRBD1 or TRBD2 (5 bases each). Germline V gene sequence: CDR1 GTSNPN, CDR2 SVGIG (reference sequence). The V end was cut by 0 bases, the J end by 3 bases, with 12 bases between. CDR3 length equals 14 residues. The DNA of the CDR3 is TGTGCCTGGAGTGTCTGGGACGCCCGCTACGAGCAGTACTTC. Its translation is CAWSVWDARYEQYF.

This clonotype was seen a few times. This chain uses TRBV14 with TRBJ2-7, with 10 bases aligning to TRBD2. Trimming removed 0 bases from V and 4 bases from J; junction bases left unmatched: 3. CDR3 length: 15 amino acids. Germline lookup yields CDR1 SGHDN and CDR2 FVKESK. For the CDR3, the DNA is TGTGCCAGCAGCCAAGAGGGACTAGCGCGGTACGAGCAGTACTTC. Its translation is CASSQEGLARYEQYF.